Listed below are T cell receptor beta chains from one sample, sequenced in a study of shared clonotypes between healthy human individuals. Sequencing used immunoSEQ multiplex PCR; TCRdb keeps in-frame clones, though not all of them. The table has 2 million to 2.5 million clones, about 95% seen once. The sample was naive CD8+ T cells sorted from blood. The receptors stem from a man younger than 35 in good health. Each CDR3 is given with its conserved first and last residue. The D gene is left open where the match is weak. Clone size is given for some rows only: seen once, a few or many times, or a class if the clone is expanded.

cdr3_length: 15; j_call: TRBJ2-5; clone_size: .; v_call: TRBV7-2; d_call: .; cdr3_aa: CASSLYQGLGETQYF; cdr3_nt: TGTGCCAGCAGCTTATATCAGGGCCTCGGGGAGACCCAGTACTTC
cdr3_length: 14; j_call: TRBJ2-5; clone_size: .; v_call: TRBV7-3; d_call: .; cdr3_aa: CASSLTGGVETQYF; cdr3_nt: TGTGCCAGCAGCTTAACGGGGGGAGTTGAGACCCAGTACTTC
cdr3_length: 10; j_call: TRBJ1-6; clone_size: .; v_call: TRBV7-9; d_call: .; cdr3_aa: CASSEPPLHF; cdr3_nt: TGTGCCAGCAGCGAACCCCCCCTCCACTTT
cdr3_length: 15; j_call: TRBJ2-7; clone_size: once; v_call: TRBV7-9; d_call: TRBD1; cdr3_aa: CASSSPVGGGYEQYF; cdr3_nt: TGTGCCAGCAGCTCCCCGGTAGGGGGCGGGTACGAGCAGTACTTC
cdr3_length: 16; j_call: TRBJ2-1; clone_size: .; v_call: TRBV6-5; d_call: TRBD2; cdr3_aa: CASSYTGVAGENEQFF; cdr3_nt: TGTGCCAGCAGTTATACAGGGGTAGCGGGAGAAAATGAGCAGTTCTTC
cdr3_length: 18; j_call: TRBJ2-5; clone_size: .; v_call: TRBV19; d_call: .; cdr3_aa: CASSRVQGPTGLQETQYF; cdr3_nt: TGTGCCAGTAGTCGGGTGCAAGGGCCCACAGGCCTCCAAGAGACCCAGTACTTC
cdr3_length: 14; j_call: TRBJ2-7; clone_size: .; v_call: TRBV4-1; d_call: .; cdr3_aa: CASSQVGTNYEQYF; cdr3_nt: TGCGCCAGCAGCCAAGTTGGGACCAACTACGAGCAGTACTTC
cdr3_length: 11; j_call: TRBJ1-1; clone_size: .; v_call: TRBV28; d_call: TRBD1; cdr3_aa: CASSPGTAAFF; cdr3_nt: TGTGCCAGCAGTCCCGGGACAGCCGCTTTCTTT
cdr3_length: 15; j_call: TRBJ2-3; clone_size: .; v_call: TRBV6-5; d_call: .; cdr3_aa: CASSYEGNGADTQYF; cdr3_nt: TGTGCCAGCAGTTACGAAGGAAACGGCGCAGATACGCAGTATTTT
cdr3_length: 13; j_call: TRBJ1-1; clone_size: .; v_call: TRBV5-4; d_call: TRBD1; cdr3_aa: CASSSTGGTEAFF; cdr3_nt: TGTGCCAGCAGTTCGACAGGGGGAACTGAAGCTTTCTTT
cdr3_length: 13; j_call: TRBJ2-2; clone_size: .; v_call: TRBV5-8; d_call: .; cdr3_aa: CASSHPTTGELFF; cdr3_nt: TGTGCCAGCAGCCACCCCACTACCGGGGAGCTGTTTTTT
cdr3_length: 14; j_call: TRBJ2-5; clone_size: .; v_call: TRBV4-1; d_call: .; cdr3_aa: CASSQEGGRETQYF; cdr3_nt: TGCGCCAGCAGCCAAGAGGGGGGCCGAGAGACCCAGTACTTC
cdr3_length: 12; j_call: TRBJ2-7; clone_size: once; v_call: TRBV4-1; d_call: .; cdr3_aa: CASSPTGDEQYF; cdr3_nt: TGCGCCAGCAGCCCCACTGGGGACGAGCAGTACTTC
cdr3_length: 14; j_call: TRBJ2-5; clone_size: .; v_call: TRBV27; d_call: .; cdr3_aa: CASSTDRQQETQYF; cdr3_nt: TGTGCCAGCAGTACCGACAGACAACAAGAGACCCAGTACTTC
cdr3_length: 14; j_call: TRBJ1-2; clone_size: .; v_call: TRBV5-6; d_call: .; cdr3_aa: CASSLGMDSYGYTF; cdr3_nt: TGTGCCAGCAGCTTGGGAATGGACAGTTATGGCTACACCTTC
cdr3_length: 14; j_call: TRBJ2-7; clone_size: .; v_call: TRBV27; d_call: TRBD1; cdr3_aa: CASSSGQGGFEQYF; cdr3_nt: TGTGCCAGCAGTTCGGGACAGGGCGGGTTCGAGCAGTACTTC
cdr3_length: 14; j_call: TRBJ2-5; clone_size: .; v_call: TRBV29-1; d_call: .; cdr3_aa: CSVERADSQETQYF; cdr3_nt: TGCAGCGTTGAAAGGGCGGATAGTCAAGAGACCCAGTACTTC
cdr3_length: 15; j_call: TRBJ2-5; clone_size: .; v_call: TRBV6-5; d_call: .; cdr3_aa: CASSYGGASQETQYF; cdr3_nt: TGTGCCAGCAGTTATGGAGGGGCATCCCAAGAGACCCAGTACTTC
cdr3_length: 16; j_call: TRBJ1-4; clone_size: .; v_call: TRBV18; d_call: .; cdr3_aa: CASSPGPPATNEKLFF; cdr3_nt: TGTGCCAGCTCACCCGGCCCCCCTGCAACTAATGAAAAACTGTTTTTT
cdr3_length: 14; j_call: TRBJ1-2; clone_size: .; v_call: TRBV5-6; d_call: .; cdr3_aa: CASSLNEGSYGYTF; cdr3_nt: TGTGCCAGCAGCTTGAATGAGGGATCGTATGGCTACACCTTC
cdr3_length: 15; j_call: TRBJ1-5; clone_size: .; v_call: TRBV19; d_call: .; cdr3_aa: CASTTPTGLNQPQHF; cdr3_nt: TGTGCCAGTACAACCCCCACGGGCCTCAATCAGCCCCAGCATTTT
cdr3_length: 15; j_call: TRBJ1-4; clone_size: .; v_call: TRBV5-8; d_call: .; cdr3_aa: CASTLVTGVIEKLFF; cdr3_nt: TGTGCCAGCACTCTCGTAACGGGCGTCATCGAAAAACTGTTTTTT
cdr3_length: 11; j_call: TRBJ2-3; clone_size: .; v_call: TRBV25-1; d_call: .; cdr3_aa: CASSVLSTQYF; cdr3_nt: TGTGCCAGCAGCGTTCTCAGTACGCAGTATTTT
cdr3_length: 13; j_call: TRBJ2-5; clone_size: .; v_call: TRBV27; d_call: TRBD2; cdr3_aa: CASSLRGDRTQYF; cdr3_nt: TGTGCCAGCAGTTTACGGGGGGATCGGACCCAGTACTTC
cdr3_length: 13; j_call: TRBJ2-7; clone_size: few; v_call: TRBV25-1; d_call: .; cdr3_aa: CASSVSSSYEQYF; cdr3_nt: TGTGCCAGCAGTGTATCAAGCTCCTACGAGCAGTACTTC
cdr3_length: 15; j_call: TRBJ1-2; clone_size: .; v_call: TRBV7-8; d_call: .; cdr3_aa: CASSPLQGTSYGYTF; cdr3_nt: TGTGCCAGCAGTCCTTTGCAGGGAACAAGCTATGGCTACACCTTC
cdr3_length: 17; j_call: TRBJ1-1; clone_size: .; v_call: TRBV6-1; d_call: TRBD1; cdr3_aa: CASSDPRQGSGNTEAFF; cdr3_nt: TGTGCCAGCAGTGACCCTCGACAGGGAAGTGGGAACACTGAAGCTTTCTTT
cdr3_length: 15; j_call: TRBJ2-2; clone_size: .; v_call: TRBV30; d_call: .; cdr3_aa: CAHGGPRPNTGELFF; cdr3_nt: TGTGCCCACGGGGGGCCCCGCCCGAACACCGGGGAGCTGTTTTTT
cdr3_length: 17; j_call: TRBJ2-4; clone_size: few; v_call: TRBV4-1; d_call: .; cdr3_aa: CASSQVVARVGQNIQYF; cdr3_nt: TGCGCCAGCAGCCAAGTAGTAGCCAGGGTTGGCCAAAACATTCAGTACTTC
cdr3_length: 12; j_call: TRBJ2-7; clone_size: .; v_call: TRBV4-1; d_call: .; cdr3_aa: CASSQGHGEQYF; cdr3_nt: TGCGCCAGCAGCCAAGGTCATGGCGAGCAGTACTTC
cdr3_length: 15; j_call: TRBJ2-3; clone_size: .; v_call: TRBV7-9; d_call: TRBD2; cdr3_aa: CASSQPGLAGDTQYF; cdr3_nt: TGTGCCAGCAGTCAGCCGGGACTAGCAGGAGATACGCAGTATTTT
cdr3_length: 13; j_call: TRBJ2-5; clone_size: .; v_call: TRBV27; d_call: .; cdr3_aa: CASSLWHQETQYF; cdr3_nt: TGTGCCAGCAGTTTATGGCACCAAGAGACCCAGTACTTC
cdr3_length: 12; j_call: TRBJ1-2; clone_size: .; v_call: TRBV5-6; d_call: .; cdr3_aa: CASNLGAGDYTF; cdr3_nt: TGTGCCAGCAACCTCGGGGCAGGGGACTACACCTTC
cdr3_length: 13; j_call: TRBJ2-2; clone_size: .; v_call: TRBV5-5; d_call: .; cdr3_aa: CASSLEDPGELFF; cdr3_nt: TGTGCCAGCAGCTTGGAAGACCCCGGGGAGCTGTTTTTT
cdr3_length: 17; j_call: TRBJ1-2; clone_size: .; v_call: TRBV9; d_call: .; cdr3_aa: CASSVGPGSPKNYGYTF; cdr3_nt: TGTGCCAGCAGCGTAGGACCTGGGTCTCCAAAGAACTATGGCTACACCTTC
cdr3_length: 15; j_call: TRBJ2-2; clone_size: .; v_call: TRBV27; d_call: .; cdr3_aa: CASSGFSGFTGELFF; cdr3_nt: TGTGCCAGCAGTGGGTTTAGCGGATTCACCGGGGAGCTGTTTTTT
cdr3_length: 18; j_call: TRBJ1-1; clone_size: once; v_call: TRBV5-1; d_call: .; cdr3_aa: CASSLVAAGADTNTEAFF; cdr3_nt: TGCGCCAGCAGCTTGGTGGCGGCAGGGGCAGACACGAACACTGAAGCTTTCTTT
cdr3_length: 16; j_call: TRBJ2-1; clone_size: .; v_call: TRBV27; d_call: TRBD2; cdr3_aa: CASSLLTSGGVNEQFF; cdr3_nt: TGTGCCAGCAGTCTCCTGACTAGCGGGGGGGTCAATGAGCAGTTCTTC
cdr3_length: 14; j_call: TRBJ2-7; clone_size: .; v_call: TRBV9; d_call: .; cdr3_aa: CASSQGPSSYEQYF; cdr3_nt: TGTGCCAGCTCCCAGGGCCCGAGCTCCTACGAGCAGTACTTC
cdr3_length: 16; j_call: TRBJ2-4; clone_size: .; v_call: TRBV6-1; d_call: .; cdr3_aa: CASSEWAGEGKNIQYF; cdr3_nt: TGTGCCAGCAGTGAATGGGCAGGGGAAGGCAAAAACATTCAGTACTTC
cdr3_length: 12; j_call: TRBJ2-7; clone_size: .; v_call: TRBV13; d_call: .; cdr3_aa: CASSPLHYEQYF; cdr3_nt: TGTGCCAGCAGCCCCCTACACTACGAGCAGTACTTC
cdr3_length: 13; j_call: TRBJ2-6; clone_size: .; v_call: TRBV21-1; d_call: .; cdr3_aa: CASSSPGANVLTF; cdr3_nt: TGTGCCAGCTCCAGTCCTGGGGCCAACGTCCTGACTTTC
cdr3_length: 16; j_call: TRBJ2-7; clone_size: once; v_call: TRBV12-2; d_call: .; cdr3_aa: CASRYRLAEAKFEQYF; cdr3_nt: TGTGCAAGTCGCTACCGACTAGCGGAGGCAAAGTTTGAGCAGTACTTC
cdr3_length: 16; j_call: TRBJ2-6; clone_size: .; v_call: TRBV27; d_call: .; cdr3_aa: CASSLMGVGGANVLTF; cdr3_nt: TGTGCCAGCAGTTTAATGGGGGTAGGAGGGGCCAACGTCCTGACTTTC
cdr3_length: 14; j_call: TRBJ2-1; clone_size: .; v_call: TRBV19; d_call: .; cdr3_aa: CASSQGEGYNEQFF; cdr3_nt: TGTGCCAGTAGTCAGGGGGAGGGGTACAATGAGCAGTTCTTC
cdr3_length: 16; j_call: TRBJ2-2; clone_size: .; v_call: TRBV7-6; d_call: TRBD2; cdr3_aa: CASSYLAGEVTGELFF; cdr3_nt: TGTGCCAGCAGCTACCTAGCGGGAGAAGTCACCGGGGAGCTGTTTTTT
cdr3_length: 17; j_call: TRBJ2-1; clone_size: .; v_call: TRBV2; d_call: TRBD2; cdr3_aa: CASSYLGASGTHNEQFF; cdr3_nt: TGTGCCAGCAGTTATTTAGGGGCTAGCGGGACACACAATGAGCAGTTCTTC
cdr3_length: 14; j_call: TRBJ1-2; clone_size: .; v_call: TRBV5-6; d_call: .; cdr3_aa: CASSLPLQGHGYTF; cdr3_nt: TGTGCCAGCAGCTTGCCCCTCCAGGGTCACGGCTACACCTTC
cdr3_length: 16; j_call: TRBJ1-2; clone_size: .; v_call: TRBV4-1; d_call: TRBD1; cdr3_aa: CASSPGQGALNYGYTF; cdr3_nt: TGCGCCAGCAGCCCAGGACAGGGGGCTCTTAACTATGGCTACACCTTC
cdr3_length: 15; j_call: TRBJ2-3; clone_size: .; v_call: TRBV30; d_call: TRBD1; cdr3_aa: CAWTPGQMSTDTQYF; cdr3_nt: TGTGCCTGGACCCCGGGACAGATGAGCACAGATACGCAGTATTTT
cdr3_length: 15; j_call: TRBJ1-1; clone_size: .; v_call: TRBV7-9; d_call: .; cdr3_aa: CASSLPQGQATEAFF; cdr3_nt: TGTGCCAGCAGCTTACCTCAGGGGCAGGCCACTGAAGCTTTCTTT
cdr3_length: 16; j_call: TRBJ2-3; clone_size: .; v_call: TRBV11-2; d_call: .; cdr3_aa: CASSHSRVASTDTQYF; cdr3_nt: TGTGCCAGCAGCCACTCCCGGGTAGCTAGCACAGATACGCAGTATTTT
cdr3_length: 14; j_call: TRBJ1-1; clone_size: .; v_call: TRBV4-1; d_call: .; cdr3_aa: CASSQTGIGTEAFF; cdr3_nt: TGCGCCAGCAGCCAAACAGGGATAGGCACTGAAGCTTTCTTT
cdr3_length: 14; j_call: TRBJ2-7; clone_size: once; v_call: TRBV5-4; d_call: .; cdr3_aa: CASSGRTATYEQYF; cdr3_nt: TGTGCCAGCAGCGGACGGACGGCTACCTACGAGCAGTACTTC